This T cell receptor (beta chain) was sequenced during a study of T-cell memory formation after mild COVID-19. In regard to this clonotype: The junction shows a germline mismatch at one end, possibly a read error.

TCRdb re-analysed the 5' RACE reads in MiXCR, keeping a single row per CDR3 protein. The sample lists under 300,000 distinct CDR3 sequences, 8.5% to 9.5% occurring once. The CDR3 is made up of 18 amino acids. Germline V gives CDR1 SGHVS, CDR2 FQNEAQ. The sequence derives from a young man who had mild COVID-19 (a few samples of this study predate the infection). Cell type and time point are not known. Sequenced input: PBMCs or a T cell subset sorted from them (not recorded which). The chain employs TRBV7-8 and TRBJ2-5; unclear D gene. As DNA, the CDR3 is TGTGCCGGCAGCTTAGTCGGGCTGGAAAGAGACCTCCAAGAGACCCAGTACTTC. Amino acid sequence: CAGSLVGLERDLQETQYF. Together with reference TRBV7-8 and TRBJ2-5, the CDR3 gives the full variable domain: GAGVSQSPRYKVAKRGQDVALRCDPISGHVSLFWYQQALGQGPEFLTYFQNEAQLDKSGLPSDRFFAERPEGSVSTLKIQRTQQEDSAVYLCAGSLVGLERDLQETQYFGPGTRLLVL.